Following are 9 T cell receptor beta chains from one sample sequenced in a study of OX40 agonist ivuxolimab in advanced cancers. TCRdb's table, derived via immunoSEQ multiplex PCR, lists solely in-frame clones and lacks some. The data contain roughly 26,000 clones, about nine tenths of them singletons. Here the sequenced sample was CD4+ or CD8+ T cells sorted from blood, taken in a trial of the OX40 agonist ivuxolimab. These receptors were obtained from an adult with an advanced solid tumor such as melanoma, head and neck, liver or kidney cancer.

The V gene is TRBV7-6, the J gene TRBJ2-3, with 8 positions matching TRBD2. The germline V gene has CDR1 SGHVS and CDR2 FNYEAQ. Trimming took 3 bases from V and 2 from J; bases not matched to a gene: 4. The CDR3 runs 15 residues. CDR3 in DNA: TGTGCCAGCAGCTTTAGCGGGGCAATCACAGATACGCAGTATTTT. It is translated as CASSFSGAITDTQYF.

V gene TRBV7-3 combines with J gene TRBJ1-2; D gene uncertain. The CDR3 length is 15 residues. Between the trimmed V and J ends, which lost 1 base and 1 base, there was a span of 10 bases. Per germline, CDR1 SGHTA and CDR2 FQGTGA. The CDR3 sequence: CASSLMAASNYGYTF. The CDR3 DNA sequence: TGTGCCAGCAGCTTAATGGCGGCTAGTAACTATGGCTACACCTTC.

The V and J genes are TRBV4-1 and TRBJ2-7, with 10 bases fitting TRBD1. With 4 bases clipped from V and 2 bases from J, the junction kept 5 bases outside the gene matches. The CDR3 runs to 15 residues. CDR1 is MGHRA, CDR2 YSYEKL, per germline. The DNA for the CDR3 is TGCGCCAGCAGCCCGCAGGGGACAGGGGCCTACGAGCAGTACTTC. Translation: CASSPQGTGAYEQYF.

V and J are TRBV28 and TRBJ2-1, with D tentatively TRBD1 (6 bases). The germline CDR1 and CDR2 sequences are MDHEN and SYDVKM. The CDR3 runs to 17 residues. V was pared by 8 bases and J by 4 bases, with 24 bases between. This CDR3 reads CASLTLTTGLDYNEQFF. In DNA, the CDR3 is TGTGCCAGCCTAACCCTGACCACAGGGTTGGATTACAATGAGCAGTTCTTC.

This clone came up once. The V call is TRBV15, the J call TRBJ1-4; 9 nucleotides line up with TRBD1. Germline-derived CDR1 and CDR2 are LNHNV and YYDKDF (reference sequence). The CDR3 covers 17 residues. V gave up 9 bases and J gave up 7 bases; unmatched junction bases: 18. The CDR3 nucleotides read TGTGCCACTAGTAGGGACAGGGTCTGGGGGCGGGTTGAAAAACTGTTTTTT. As protein: CATSRDRVWGRVEKLFF.

This sequence joins TRBV30 and TRBJ2-7; 8 bases line up with TRBD1. CDR1 and CDR2 (germline): GTSNPN, SVGIG (reference sequence). V shed 0 bases, J shed 7 bases, and the junction held 5 bases outside the gene matches. The CDR3 has 13 residues. The CDR3 reads CAWSVGTGREQYF. CDR3 in DNA: TGTGCCTGGAGTGTGGGGACAGGCCGGGAGCAGTACTTC.

V gene TRBV6-1 combines with J gene TRBJ1-2; tentative D call: TRBD1 (5 bases). Germline V CDR1 and CDR2: MNHNS, SASEGT. This CDR3 has 14 residues. Between the trimmed V and J ends, which lost 0 bases and 6 bases, there was a span of 11 bases. The CDR3 DNA reads as TGTGCCAGCAGTGAAGCGAGCGGGACTAATGGCTACACCTTC. Amino acid sequence: CASSEASGTNGYTF.

The V gene is TRBV9, the J gene TRBJ2-3; possibly TRBD1 for D (5 bases). This CDR3 spans 18 amino acids. Germline loops: CDR1 SGDLS, CDR2 YYNGEE. With 4 bases removed from V and 0 bases from J, the gap between germline ends came to 21 bases. As DNA, the CDR3 is TGTGCCAGCAGCTCCGAGGACATACGAATCTCAAGCACAGATACGCAGTATTTT. Translating it yields CASSSEDIRISSTDTQYF.

In its sample, this clone was seen once. The chain links TRBV7-9 to TRBJ1-6, with 11 bases identical to TRBD1. Looked up from germline, CDR1 is SEHNR and CDR2 is FQNEAQ (reference sequence). V lost 4 bases, J lost 6 bases, and 2 bases stayed unmatched. This CDR3 is built from 15 residues. The CDR3 spells CASSSGQGANSPLHF. The CDR3 DNA sequence: TGTGCCAGCAGCTCCGGACAGGGGGCTAATTCACCCCTCCACTTT.